Listed here are 24 T cell receptor beta chains from one sample, sequenced in a study of glioma-infiltrating T cells. TCR alpha and beta CDR3 regions were amplified from RNA using iRepertoire nested multiplex PCR. TCRdb reprocessed the multiplex PCR reads via MiXCR and lists one record per CDR3 protein. The sample holds over 80,000 distinct CDR3 sequences; around 40% are singletons and the top ten take around two fifths. The material sequenced was glioma tissue, nonneoplastic brain tissue, or PBMCs (not recorded which). These receptors were collected from a human donor with low-grade glioma or glioblastoma, undergoing nonglioma brain surgery, or in good health (not recorded which).

This clonotype was recorded only once. The rearrangement joins TRBV29-1 to TRBJ2-5, with a weak D call TRBD2 (7 bases). Trimming removed 3 bases from V and 10 bases from J, with 21 bases in between. The CDR3 consists of 14 residues. Germline V lookup: CDR1 SQVTM, CDR2 ANQGSEA. The chain's CDR3 is CSVDWTAGSKIQYF. The CDR3 DNA is TGCAGCGTTGACTGGACAGCGGGATCAAAGATCCAGTACTTC.

Note on this clonotype: Just one base apart from a much larger clone, this may be a read error. The CDR3 region has the DNA TGCGCCAGCAGCTTGGCGTGGGCGGTCAATGAGCAGTCCTTC. This sequence encodes CASSLAWAVNEQSF. The chain couples TRBV5-1 to TRBJ2-1; D remains unclear. The CDR3 covers 14 residues. Germline CDR1 and CDR2: SGHRS and YFSETQ. Supplemented by reference TRBV5-1 and TRBJ2-1, the full variable domain reads KAGVTQTPRYLIKTRGQQVTLSCSPISGHRSVSWYQQTPGQGLQFLFEYFSETQRNKGNFPGRFSGRQFSNSRSEMNVSTLELGDSALYLCASSLAWAVNEQSFGPGTRLTVL.

This clonotype has ten or more counts. The chain has TRBV20-1 and TRBJ2-5; D remains ambiguous. Germline V gene lookup returns CDR1 DFQATT and CDR2 SNEGSKA (reference sequence). The CDR3 loop spans 14 amino acids. Trimming took off 0 bases at V and 5 bases at J, with 13 bases between the two ends. The CDR3 DNA sequence: TGCAGTGCTAGAGAATGGCGTTCCCGGGAGACCCAGTACTTC. The encoded protein is CSAREWRSRETQYF.

This clonotype appeared many times. This chain joins TRBV12-3 or TRBV12-4 and TRBJ1-3, with TRBD1 as a possible D gene (5 bases). V was trimmed by 2 bases and J by 0 bases, leaving 11 bases between them. This CDR3 contains 16 residues. The CDR3 is CASSLILRGSGNTIYF. The CDR3 bases are TGTGCCAGCAGTTTAATCCTGAGGGGCTCTGGAAACACCATATATTTT.

This clonotype was seen repeatedly, ten times or more. The genes are TRBV24-1 and TRBJ2-3, with 12 bases fitting TRBD1. After removal of 2 bases from V and 1 base from J, the junction contained 9 bases not matched to a gene. Germline CDR1 and CDR2: KGHDR and SFDVKD. The CDR3 has 19 amino acids. In nucleotides, the CDR3 is TGTGCCACCAGTGATTCCGGGACAGGGGGCTCGTTGGGCACAGATACGCAGTATTTT. This gives the protein CATSDSGTGGSLGTDTQYF.

The V gene is TRBV12-3 or TRBV12-4, the J gene TRBJ2-7; TRBD1 aligns across 9 bases. CDR3 length: 13 amino acids. V lost 6 bases, J lost 3 bases, and 3 bases stayed unmatched. CDR3 residues: CASSQTGGYEQYF. As DNA, the CDR3 is TGTGCCAGCAGCCAGACAGGGGGCTACGAGCAGTACTTC.

On this clonotype itself: An end of the junction does not agree with germline; a read error may underlie this. The chain combines TRBV19 with TRBJ1-1; D is uncertain. The CDR3 has 13 residues. The germline V gene encodes CDR1 LNHDA and CDR2 SQIVND (reference sequence). The CDR3 DNA reads as TGTGACAGTAGTAGGGCTTATGGCACTGAAGCTTTCTTT. Protein sequence: CDSSRAYGTEAFF.

This chain uses TRBV7-9 with TRBJ2-7, with D perhaps TRBD1 (6 bases). Trimming cost V 6 bases and J 2 bases, with 14 bases left between them. Germline values: CDR1 SEHNR, CDR2 FQNEAQ (reference sequence). The CDR3 contains 14 residues. CDR3 coding DNA: TGTGCCAGCAGTGCTAGTAGGGGGACCTACGAGCAGTACTTC. As protein: CASSASRGTYEQYF.

A remark on this clonotype: The CDR3 end shows no conserved phenylalanine or tryptophan, and so a read error is likely. This sequence joins TRBV28 and TRBJ1-1; D perhaps matches TRBD1 (5 bases). Germline loops: CDR1 MDHEN, CDR2 SYDVKM. CDR3 size: 14 residues. Trimming left V 6 bases short and J 1 base short, with 12 bases between. In DNA, the CDR3 is TGTGCCAGCAGGGCTGACAGAGAGAACACTGAAGCTTTCTCT. This sequence encodes CASRADRENTEAFS.

Comments on this clonotype: One base away lies a much larger clone, so this may be a sequencing read error. This chain joins TRBV12-3 or TRBV12-4 and TRBJ2-7; D remains unclear. This CDR3 is built from 14 residues. The V gene lost 6 bases and the J gene lost 6 bases, with 18 bases spanning the gap. CDR3 DNA sequence: TGTGCCAGCAGCCAAGTAGAGAGTCACACCGAGCAGTACTTC. Translated: CASSQVESHTEQYF.

A word on this clonotype: A much larger clone lies one base from this, so it may be a read error. The chain employs TRBV29-1 and TRBJ2-1, with a weak D call TRBD1 (7 bases). Per germline, CDR1 SQVTM and CDR2 ANQGSEA. This CDR3 has 12 amino acids. In DNA, the CDR3 is TGCAGCGGTGGGGGGACAGTCAATGAGCAGTCCTTC. Its protein product is CSGGGTVNEQSF.

This clonotype has at least ten counts. The chain employs TRBV2 and TRBJ1-2; the D is unclear. Germline V gene data show CDR1 as SNHLY and CDR2 as FYNNEI. Trimming shortened V by 7 bases and J by 6 bases, and 3 bases separated the two germline ends. This CDR3 comprises 9 residues. The CDR3 sequence: CASNDGYTF. As DNA, the CDR3 is TGTGCCAGCAACGATGGCTACACCTTC.

This clonotype was recorded many times. This chain uses TRBV5-1 with TRBJ1-1, with 7 bases matching TRBD1. CDR1 and CDR2 (germline): SGHRS, YFSETQ. The length of the CDR3 is 14 residues. V trimming: 1 base; J trimming: 3 bases; junction bases outside the gene matches: 3. The CDR3 coding sequence is TGCGCCAGCAGCTTGAACAGGGGACACACTGAAGCTTTCTTT. Its protein is CASSLNRGHTEAFF. The whole variable domain, filled in from reference TRBV5-1 and TRBJ1-1, reads KAGVTQTPRYLIKTRGQQVTLSCSPISGHRSVSWYQQTPGQGLQFLFEYFSETQRNKGNFPGRFSGRQFSNSRSEMNVSTLELGDSALYLCASSLNRGHTEAFFGQGTRLTVV.

This clonotype was recorded at least ten times. V is TRBV6-1 and J is TRBJ2-6; no definite D call. The CDR3 length is 16 residues. Trimming left V 2 bases short and J 0 bases short, with 8 bases between. Germline CDR1 is MNHNS and CDR2 is SASEGT. The CDR3 bases are TGTGCCAGCAGTGAATCGGCTAGCTCTGGGGCCAACGTCCTGACTTTC. It specifies CASSESASSGANVLTF.

Ten or more counts support this clonotype. The V and J genes are TRBV7-2 and TRBJ2-7; TRBD2 matches 8 bases. The V and J ends lost 8 bases and 2 bases, in that order; junction bases with no gene match: 5. The CDR3 is 13 residues long. CDR1 and CDR2 from the germline V gene are SGHTA and FQGNSA. In DNA form, the CDR3 reads TGTGCCAGCGAGACGGGAGGGACCTACGAGCAGTACTTC. Its translation: CASETGGTYEQYF.

This clonotype was seen many times. The chain combines TRBV3-1 with TRBJ2-3, with 11 bases matching TRBD2. CDR1 is LGHDT and CDR2 is YNNKEL in the germline V gene (reference sequence). The CDR3 loop spans 16 amino acids. V was clipped by 4 bases and J by 1 base; unmatched bases: 4. CDR3 protein: CASSPSSGGRTDTQYF. The CDR3 nucleotides read TGTGCCAGCAGCCCCTCTAGCGGGGGGCGCACAGATACGCAGTATTTT.

This clonotype was recorded at least ten times. The chain is built from TRBV19 and TRBJ2-5; D is uncertain. Germline V CDR1 and CDR2: LNHDA, SQIVND (reference sequence). V was shortened by 4 bases and J by 1 base, with 1 base between the two germline ends. This CDR3 is built from 11 residues. CDR3 in DNA: TGTGCCAGTAGTACCCAAGAGACCCAGTACTTC. Translating gives CASSTQETQYF.

The table lists this clonotype with many counts. The gene calls are TRBV28 and TRBJ2-5; tentative D call: TRBD2 (6 bases). Germline V CDR1 and CDR2: MDHEN, SYDVKM. The CDR3 is 14 residues long. Between the trimmed V and J ends, which lost 4 bases and 2 bases, there was a span of 11 bases. The DNA of the CDR3 is TGTGCCAGCAGTTCAGCGGGCTTTCAAGAGACCCAGTACTTC. The encoded protein is CASSSAGFQETQYF.

This clonotype has a count of ten or more. The V gene is TRBV3-1, the J gene TRBJ2-3; D is unclear. The CDR3 runs to 15 residues. With 3 bases removed from V and 3 bases from J, the gap between germline ends came to 13 bases. Germline-derived CDR1 and CDR2 are LGHDT and YNNKEL (reference sequence). The CDR3 sequence: CASSHGLAWTDTQYF. The CDR3 DNA reads as TGTGCCAGCAGCCACGGGTTAGCATGGACAGATACGCAGTATTTT.

Many counts were recorded for this clonotype. V usage is TRBV29-1 and J usage is TRBJ2-5; either TRBD1 or TRBD2 may supply D (6 bases each). The CDR3 has 15 amino acids. Trimming took off 7 bases at V and 1 base at J, with 19 bases between the two ends. The germline gives CDR1 SQVTM, CDR2 ANQGSEA. The CDR3 DNA is TGCAGCGCTCAAGGGGGTGGGGGGTTCCAAGAGACCCAGTACTTC. Translation gives CSAQGGGGFQETQYF.

This clonotype has at least ten counts. The V and J genes are TRBV5-1 and TRBJ2-3; TRBD1 is a possible D gene (5 bases). Germline V gene data show CDR1 as SGHRS and CDR2 as YFSETQ. Trimming removed 2 bases from V and 4 bases from J, with 11 bases in between. CDR3 length: 14 residues. CDR3 nucleotide sequence: TGCGCCAGCAGCTTTGACCAGGGCTCAGATACGCAGTATTTT. This sequence encodes CASSFDQGSDTQYF.

This clonotype has at least ten counts. The chain joins TRBV27 to TRBJ1-2; D may be TRBD1 (5 bases). V lost 8 bases, J lost 6 bases, and 19 bases lay in between. Germline V lookup: CDR1 MNHEY, CDR2 SMNVEV (reference sequence). The CDR3 spans 14 residues. The DNA for the CDR3 is TGTGCCAGCCGAAGCCCGGGCAGGGAGGATGGCTACACCTTC. Amino acid sequence: CASRSPGREDGYTF.

At least ten counts were recorded for this clonotype. The chain uses TRBV7-2 and TRBJ2-1; 8 bases are shared with TRBD2. Looked up from germline, CDR1 is SGHTA and CDR2 is FQGNSA. V shed 5 bases, J shed 5 bases, and the junction held 11 bases outside the gene matches. There are 16 residues in the CDR3. The CDR3 loop is CASSGRLAGLNNEQFF. CDR3 bases: TGTGCCAGCAGCGGTCGCCTAGCGGGCCTTAACAATGAGCAGTTCTTC.

A word on this clonotype: Just one base apart from a much larger clone, this may be a read error. The rearrangement uses TRBV29-1 and TRBJ2-5, with 7 bases matching TRBD2. This CDR3 has 11 amino acids. Trimming removed 4 bases from V and 4 bases from J; junction bases left unmatched: 0. Germline loops: CDR1 SQVTM, CDR2 ANQGSEA. CDR3 loop: CSVVAGETQYF. Written as DNA, the CDR3 is TGCAGCGTTGTAGCGGGAGAGACCCAGTACTTC.